This note documents a single TCR beta chain sequence. The CDR3 has 16 residues. The germline CDR1 and CDR2 sequences are WNHNN and SYGVQD (reference sequence). With 5 bases removed from V and 0 bases from J, the gap between germline ends came to 13 bases. This specimen belongs to a study of control samples from healthy donors and cancer patients. Assay: immunoSEQ multiplex PCR; the TCRdb copy retains only in-frame clones and omits some. The sample lists about 83,000 clones, 90% to 95% seen once, with 17% in the top ten. J is TRBJ2-2 and V is TRBV10-1; D may be TRBD1 (6 bases). The sequenced sample was blood. This receptor was taken from a man aged 45 to 65 in good health. DNA for the CDR3: TGCGCCAGCAGTTTCGGGTGGACAGCGAACACCGGGGAGCTGTTTTTT. Protein sequence: CASSFGWTANTGELFF.